The 27 T cell receptor beta chains in this list originate from one sample, sequenced in a study of T cell responses to AZD1222 COVID-19 vaccine. The method was immunoSEQ multiplex PCR; TCRdb's version includes in-frame clones alone and lacks a portion of them. The sample consists of roughly 100,000 clones, about 81% of them appearing once. Sequencing was performed on peripheral blood, taken on day 0 of AZD1222 vaccination. Every receptor here comes from an adult in good health.

The chain recombines TRBV5-1 with TRBJ2-2; possible D gene TRBD1, 5 bases. Trimming stripped 0 bases from V and 2 bases from J, with 8 bases between. The germline V gene has CDR1 SGHRS and CDR2 YFSETQ. This CDR3 is 15 amino acids long. The CDR3 coding sequence is TGCGCCAGCAGCTTGGGACAGATAAACACCGGGGAGCTGTTTTTT. As protein: CASSLGQINTGELFF.

The chain joins TRBV19 to TRBJ2-2, with TRBD1 matching 11 bases. Germline trimming cut 9 bases from V and 2 bases from J; bases unmatched to any gene: 2. This CDR3 comprises 14 residues. Looked up from germline, CDR1 is LNHDA and CDR2 is SQIVND (reference sequence). CDR3: CASGTGGNTGELFF. In DNA form, the CDR3 reads TGTGCCAGCGGGACAGGGGGAAACACCGGGGAGCTGTTTTTT.

Note on this clone: Within the sample, other DNA sequences also encode this same CDR3. V is TRBV6-5 and J is TRBJ1-2; TRBD1 agrees at 7 bases. This CDR3 is 13 amino acids long. The V and J ends lost 6 bases and 2 bases, in that order; junction bases with no gene match: 3. CDR1 is MNHEY, CDR2 SVGAGI, per germline. The CDR3, as DNA: TGTGCCAGCAGCCCGACAGGGAACTATGGCTACACCTTC. This encodes CASSPTGNYGYTF.

The chain joins TRBV16 to TRBJ1-3; D uncertain. With 4 bases removed from V and 4 bases from J, the gap between germline ends came to 5 bases. Germline V lookup: CDR1 KGHSY, CDR2 FQNENV. The CDR3 consists of 12 residues. In DNA form, the CDR3 reads TGTGCCAGCAGCCCTAACGGAAACACCATATATTTT. Protein product: CASSPNGNTIYF.

This clone occurred a few times. In DNA form, the CDR3 reads TGTGCCAGCAGCGTAAGTGGCAGGGGTGCGGACGAGCAGTACTTC. Translating gives CASSVSGRGADEQYF. The chain joins TRBV9 to TRBJ2-7; perhaps TRBD1 as D (6 bases). The CDR3 contains 15 residues. Germline loops: CDR1 SGDLS, CDR2 YYNGEE. V was cut by 1 base and J by 5 bases, with 16 bases left in between.

V is TRBV18 and J is TRBJ1-1; D possibly corresponds to TRBD1 (5 bases). CDR1 is KGHSH, CDR2 LQKENI, per germline. Trimming shortened V by 1 base and J by 4 bases, and 16 bases separated the two germline ends. The CDR3 length is 16 residues. The CDR3 DNA reads as TGTGCCAGCTCACCACGAAACGGGTTTAGGGGCACTGAAGCTTTCTTT. It codes for CASSPRNGFRGTEAFF.

Here the CDR3 reads CASSIPTGAGGTEAFF. The CDR3 nucleotides read TGTGCCAGTAGTATACCAACCGGGGCCGGGGGCACTGAAGCTTTCTTT. The V call is TRBV19, the J call TRBJ1-1; D may be TRBD1 (5 bases). The CDR3 totals 16 residues. Germline V CDR1 and CDR2: LNHDA, SQIVND (reference sequence). The V gene lost 2 bases and the J gene lost 4 bases, with 17 bases spanning the gap.

The rearrangement joins TRBV11-3 to TRBJ2-7; D remains unclear. This CDR3 has 16 residues. Germline V gives CDR1 SGHNT, CDR2 YENEEA. Trimming took off 0 bases at V and 3 bases at J, with 15 bases between the two ends. The DNA for the CDR3 is TGTGCCAGCAGCTTAGATCGGCCCGCTGGGAACTACGAGCAGTACTTC. This translates into CASSLDRPAGNYEQYF.

The rearrangement links TRBV6-6 to TRBJ1-1, with 10 positions matching TRBD1. Unmatched junction bases numbered 12, after V lost 5 bases and J lost 0 bases. There are 18 residues in the CDR3. CDR1 and CDR2 (germline): MNHNY, SVGAGI (reference sequence). CDR3 in amino acids: CASSPRDRGSKLNTEAFF. The CDR3 bases are TGTGCCAGCAGTCCCCGGGACAGGGGAAGTAAGTTGAACACTGAAGCTTTCTTT.

The chain carries TRBV4-1 and TRBJ2-5; TRBD2 matches 15 bases. The CDR3 runs 16 residues. CDR1 is MGHRA and CDR2 is YSYEKL in the germline V gene. Trimming removed 3 bases from V and 5 bases from J; junction bases left unmatched: 4. CDR3 amino acids: CASSHGLAGGPETQYF. The CDR3 nucleotides read TGCGCCAGCAGCCATGGACTAGCGGGGGGGCCCGAGACCCAGTACTTC.

This rearrangement joins TRBV5-1 to TRBJ2-3, with D possibly TRBD2 on 6 matching bases. Germline-derived CDR1 and CDR2 are SGHRS and YFSETQ. The V end was cut by 6 bases, the J end by 8 bases, with 16 bases between. The CDR3 is made up of 13 amino acids. DNA of the CDR3: TGCGCCAGCATCCCAACGGGGGTCTCTACGCAGTATTTT. As protein: CASIPTGVSTQYF.

This clone was detected only a few times. The V and J genes are TRBV2 and TRBJ2-7, with 10 bases lining up with TRBD1. Trimming took 7 bases from V and 1 from J; bases not matched to a gene: 1. CDR3 size: 13 residues. CDR1 is SNHLY, CDR2 FYNNEI, per germline. The CDR3 DNA reads TGTGCCAGCAAGGACAGGGGGTCCTACGAGCAGTACTTC. Its translation is CASKDRGSYEQYF.

The V call is TRBV27, the J call TRBJ2-1; TRBD2 matches 13 bases. Germline CDR1 reads MNHEY; CDR2 reads SMNVEV (reference sequence). J lost 0 bases, V lost 3 bases, and 11 bases had no gene match. The CDR3 contains 20 residues. CDR3 sequence (DNA): TGTGCCAGCAGTTTGAGGCGACTAGCGGGGGGCCCTAGCTCCTACAATGAGCAGTTCTTC. Protein: CASSLRRLAGGPSSYNEQFF.

The CDR3 here is CASSRVGAGQGNTIYF. In DNA, the CDR3 is TGTGCCAGCAGCCGCGTGGGTGCTGGGCAGGGAAACACCATATATTTT. The rearrangement joins TRBV7-9 to TRBJ1-3; no clear D gene. The CDR3 extends over 16 amino acids. Germline V CDR1 and CDR2: SEHNR, FQNEAQ (reference sequence). V was pared by 5 bases and J by 4 bases, with 18 bases between. The full variable domain, completed using reference TRBV7-9 and TRBJ1-3, is DTGVSQNPRHKITKRGQNVTFRCDPISEHNRLYWYRQTLGQGPEFLTYFQNEAQLEKSRLLSDRFSAERPKGSFSTLEIQRTEQGDSAMYLCASSRVGAGQGNTIYFGEGSWLTVV.

The V and J genes are TRBV4-2 and TRBJ1-5; 7 nucleotides align to TRBD1. The CDR3 sequence is 15 residues long. Unmatched junction bases numbered 6, after V lost 0 bases and J lost 7 bases. Germline V gene sequence: CDR1 LGHNA, CDR2 YNFKEQ. This chain's CDR3 is CASSQDGDSGQPQHF. Here the CDR3 DNA reads TGTGCCAGCAGCCAAGATGGGGACAGTGGGCAGCCCCAGCATTTT.

The chain links TRBV15 to TRBJ1-5; TRBD1 is a possible D gene (6 bases). Trimming removed 9 bases from V and 1 base from J, with 13 bases in between. Germline V lookup: CDR1 LNHNV, CDR2 YYDKDF (reference sequence). This CDR3 spans 14 amino acids. In DNA form, the CDR3 reads TGTGCCACGGCAGGGGCTGGGAGCAATCAGCCCCAGCATTTT. Translating gives CATAGAGSNQPQHF.

The chain has TRBV5-1 and TRBJ1-2; D unresolved. The CDR3 is made up of 13 amino acids. V lost 5 bases and J lost 2, with 10 bases in between. Looked up from germline, CDR1 is SGHRS and CDR2 is YFSETQ. The CDR3 DNA is TGCGCCAGCAGTTCCGACGGCAACTATGGCTACACCTTC. This sequence encodes CASSSDGNYGYTF.

The rearrangement uses TRBV5-1 and TRBJ1-5; tentative D call: TRBD1 (5 bases). The CDR3 has 11 amino acids. The V gene lost 7 bases and the J gene lost 4 bases, with 6 bases spanning the gap. Germline-derived CDR1 and CDR2 are SGHRS and YFSETQ. CDR3 bases: TGCGCCAGCGGGGGGAATCAGCCCCAGCATTTT. It codes for CASGGNQPQHF.

The V gene is TRBV19, the J gene TRBJ2-1; D is possibly TRBD2 (6 bases). CDR3 length equals 13 residues. Germline-derived CDR1 and CDR2 are LNHDA and SQIVND (reference sequence). The V and J ends lost 4 bases and 4 bases respectively, with 8 bases between them. CDR3 residues: CASSRDFYNEQFF. The CDR3 DNA follows: TGTGCCAGTAGTAGGGACTTTTACAATGAGCAGTTCTTC.

The J gene is TRBJ1-1, the V gene TRBV18; D call uncertain. From germline, CDR1 is KGHSH and CDR2 LQKENI. This CDR3 has 14 amino acids. V shed 2 bases and J shed 4 bases, with 11 bases lying between them. The CDR3 DNA follows: TGTGCCAGCTCACCAGCGAATGAGATCACTGAAGCTTTCTTT. It encodes CASSPANEITEAFF. The full variable domain, rest sourced from reference TRBV18 and TRBJ1-1, is NAGVMQNPRHLVRRRGQEARLRCSPMKGHSHVYWYRQLPEEGLKFMVYLQKENIIDESGMPKERFSAEFPKEGPSILRIQQVVRGDSAAYFCASSPANEITEAFFGQGTRLTVV.

The chain couples TRBV7-9 to TRBJ2-7, with TRBD2 matching 7 bases. The V and J ends lost 5 bases and 2 bases, in that order; junction bases with no gene match: 6. The germline CDR1 and CDR2 sequences are SEHNR and FQNEAQ (reference sequence). The CDR3 extends over 14 amino acids. The CDR3 loop reads CASSQTGTTYEQYF. Here the CDR3 DNA reads TGTGCCAGCAGCCAAACCGGGACTACCTACGAGCAGTACTTC.

The chain carries TRBV14 and TRBJ1-3; the D is unclear. CDR3 size: 14 residues. The V end lost 1 base, the J end lost 0 bases, and 4 bases lay between the germline ends. CDR1 and CDR2 (germline): SGHDN, FVKESK. The CDR3 region has the DNA TGTGCCAGCAGCCAAGGACACTCTGGAAACACCATATATTTT. The encoded protein is CASSQGHSGNTIYF.

This clone was detected once. The genes are TRBV6-2 or TRBV6-3 and TRBJ1-6, with unresolved D. The CDR3 is 15 amino acids. The germline V gene has CDR1 MNHEY and CDR2 SVGEGT. V was pared by 4 bases and J by 0 bases, with 7 bases between. CDR3 in amino acids: CASSFRDSYNSPLHF. CDR3 DNA sequence: TGTGCCAGCAGTTTCCGGGACTCCTATAATTCACCCCTCCACTTT.

Only a few counts were recorded for this clone. The chain recombines TRBV4-3 with TRBJ1-5; no reliable D call. This CDR3 is built from 15 residues. Trimming pared 0 bases from V and 0 bases from J, leaving 6 bases between. CDR1 and CDR2 from the germline V gene are LGHNA and YSLEER. CDR3 in DNA: TGCGCCAGCAGCCAAGAGCCCACTAGCAATCAGCCCCAGCATTTT. It yields the protein CASSQEPTSNQPQHF.

The genes are TRBV9 and TRBJ1-1; D call uncertain. In germline, CDR1 is SGDLS, CDR2 YYNGEE. The V and J ends lost 2 bases and 5 bases respectively, with 4 bases between them. The CDR3 loop spans 11 amino acids. Here the CDR3 DNA reads TGTGCCAGCAGCGTTCGAACTGAAGCTTTCTTT. Its translation is CASSVRTEAFF.

The genes are TRBV7-8 and TRBJ2-7; TRBD1 might be the D (5 bases). Trimming took off 5 bases at V and 1 base at J, with 21 bases between the two ends. CDR1 and CDR2 from the germline V gene are SGHVS and FQNEAQ. The CDR3 runs 17 residues. The CDR3 protein is CASSPRPGLGPSYEQYF. The CDR3 DNA is TGTGCCAGCAGCCCAAGGCCCGGCTTGGGGCCATCCTACGAGCAGTACTTC.

V usage is TRBV5-4 and J usage is TRBJ2-2; D uncertain. The CDR3 sequence is 14 residues long. V lost 0 bases and J 4 bases, leaving 7 bases between the germline ends. CDR1 is SGHNT and CDR2 is YYREEE in the germline V gene (reference sequence). CDR3 DNA: TGTGCCAGCAGCTTGGGGCCTGCCACCGGGGAGCTGTTTTTT. This translates into CASSLGPATGELFF.